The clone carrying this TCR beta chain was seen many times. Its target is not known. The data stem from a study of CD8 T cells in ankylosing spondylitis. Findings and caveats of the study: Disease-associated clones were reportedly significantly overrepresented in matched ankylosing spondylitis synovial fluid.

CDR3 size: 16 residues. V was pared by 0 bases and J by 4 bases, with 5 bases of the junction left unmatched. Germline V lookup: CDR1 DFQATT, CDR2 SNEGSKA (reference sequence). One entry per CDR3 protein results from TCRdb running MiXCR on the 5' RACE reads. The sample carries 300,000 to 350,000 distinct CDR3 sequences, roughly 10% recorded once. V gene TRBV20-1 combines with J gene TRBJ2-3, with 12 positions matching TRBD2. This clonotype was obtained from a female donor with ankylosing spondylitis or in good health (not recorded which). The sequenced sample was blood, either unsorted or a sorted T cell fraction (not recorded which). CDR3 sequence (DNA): TGCAGTGCTAGAGATCTAGCGGGGGGGACACCAGATACGCAGTATTTT. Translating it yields CSARDLAGGTPDTQYF.